The TCR beta chain under discussion was sequenced for a study of blood T cell repertoires in COVID-19. For the study at large: There were acute and convalescent COVID-19 samples, and they came from the United States, Italy and Spain. PBMCs, B-cell-depleted T cells, or T cells were the source of the cDNA or gDNA that made up the material.

The authors' processing: Estimated nucleated cell counts came from reference gene primer amplification. TCRdb's table, derived via immunoSEQ multiplex PCR, lists solely in-frame clones and lacks some. The DNA was the basis for D and trimming; V, J and clone size are from that table. Of about 140,000 clones listed, around 80% were seen once; the top ten hold 1.9%. This clone has only a few counts. The CDR3 is made up of 15 amino acids. CDR1 is LNHNV, CDR2 YYDKDF, per germline (reference sequence). Trimming at V came to 3 bases and at J to 4 bases, leaving 6 bases not matched to a gene. The chain joins TRBV15 to TRBJ2-1; 7 bases fit TRBD2. Sequenced: peripheral blood. The sequence was obtained from a woman aged 60-70 years with acute or convalescent COVID-19. As DNA, the CDR3 is TGTGCCACCAGCAGGGCCGGAGCGGGGTACAATGAGCAGTTCTTC. The encoded protein is CATSRAGAGYNEQFF.